This T cell receptor (beta chain) comes out of a study of blood T cell repertoires in COVID-19 (dated by TCRdb to 2020 to 2021). At the level of the whole study: Samples from collaborators originated in the United States, Italy and Spain and spanned both the acute and convalescent phases of COVID-19. Sample metadata almost always included a de-identified subject ID, COVID-19 status, age in years and sex. The material from the prospective study consisted of cDNA or gDNA derived from T cells, B-cell-depleted T cells, or PBMCs. Where available, HLA class I and class II types were taken from metadata supplied by the sample provider and were not determined by assay-based typing. Subjects who had been exposed to COVID-19, were actively infected with it, or had recovered from it provided the deeply sampled blood TCRbeta repertoires that made up the dataset. Samples came from the ongoing ImmuneRACE study (first 160 participants) plus 1,254 subjects from 6 global collaborators. A freely available public database, intended as a resource for researchers studying the immune response to SARS-CoV-2, is where the repertoires were released. The investigation overall reported the following: The amount of clinical and demographic metadata varied by source and participant and was provided uncurated.

Samples from volunteer blood donors who had recovered from COVID-19 were contributed by a second Seattle source. Collaborating institutions collected whole blood in K2EDTA tubes following their own protocols. For TCRbeta analysis, collaborators shipped samples as frozen whole blood, isolated PBMCs, or DNA extracted from either of those sample types. A word on this clone: Which antigen it targets is not known. No clone much larger than this one lies a single base away; base qualities are absent.

The CDR3 runs 15 residues from the cysteine to the phenylalanine. Just the 45-base CDR3 DNA is kept, in frame starting at base 1. Taken from the germline V gene, the CDR1 and CDR2 loops are SGHNT and YENEEA. Trimming leaves V shorter by 6 bases and J shorter by 1 base, with the junction holding 4 bases beyond the gene matches. TCRbeta CDR3 regions were amplified from genomic DNA using the immunoSEQ Assay, a bias-controlled multiplex PCR. From the authors' description of their analysis: Within the assay, amplification of reference gene primers was used to estimate how many nucleated cells each sample contained. To quantify the absolute abundance of each unique TCRbeta CDR3 rearrangement, sequence reads were collapsed and filtered. Productive Simpson clonality was computed per sample as the square root of Simpson's diversity index over productive rearrangements. The immuneACCESS repertoire file appears here via TCRdb, limited to in-frame rearrangements. These files lack a portion of the clones; in checked studies, under half of the deficit traces to unresolved V genes, and the cause of the others is not known. For V, J and clone size, that table is used; D and trimming come from the DNA. The sample table shows about 170,000 clones, and over 70% are seen once. The ten most abundant clones make up less than 20% of the sample.

This receptor was identified in a woman between 65 and 79 years old who had recovered from COVID-19. Sequencing was performed on peripheral blood. This chain joins TRBV11-3 to TRBJ2-1; 9 of the junction bases match TRBD1. The base sequence is TGTGCCAGCAGTCCCGGACAGGGGTCCTACAATGAGCAGTTCTTC. This translates into CASSPGQGSYNEQFF.